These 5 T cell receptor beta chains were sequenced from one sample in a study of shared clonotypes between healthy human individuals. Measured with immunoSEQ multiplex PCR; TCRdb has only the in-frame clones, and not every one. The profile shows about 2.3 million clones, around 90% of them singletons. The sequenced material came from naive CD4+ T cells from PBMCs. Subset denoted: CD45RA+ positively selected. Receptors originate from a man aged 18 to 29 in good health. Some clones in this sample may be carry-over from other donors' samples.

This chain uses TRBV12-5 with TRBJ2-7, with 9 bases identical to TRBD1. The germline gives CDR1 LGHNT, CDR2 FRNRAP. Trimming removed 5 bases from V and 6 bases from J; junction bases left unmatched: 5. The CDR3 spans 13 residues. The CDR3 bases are TGTGCTAGTGGTCGCGGGACAGGGACCGAGCAGTACTTC. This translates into CASGRGTGTEQYF. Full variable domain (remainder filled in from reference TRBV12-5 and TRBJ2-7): DARVTQTPRHKVTEMGQEVTMRCQPILGHNTVFWYRQTMMQGLELLAYFRNRAPLDDSGMPKDRFSAEMPDATLATLKIQPSEPRDSAVYFCASGRGTGTEQYFGPGTRLTVT.

CDR3 bases: TGTGCCAGCAGCTTAAGGAAAGCTGAGGAGACCCAGTACTTC. It specifies CASSLRKAEETQYF. The chain recombines TRBV7-2 with TRBJ2-5; no reliable D call. The CDR3 contains 14 residues. V shed 2 bases and J shed 5 bases, with 12 bases lying between them. Looked up from germline, CDR1 is SGHTA and CDR2 is FQGNSA.

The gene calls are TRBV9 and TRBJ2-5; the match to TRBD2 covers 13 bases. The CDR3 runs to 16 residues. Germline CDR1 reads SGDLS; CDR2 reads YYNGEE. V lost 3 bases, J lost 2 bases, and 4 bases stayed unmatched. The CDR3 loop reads CASSARTSGGQETQYF. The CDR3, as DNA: TGTGCCAGCAGCGCTCGGACTAGCGGGGGACAAGAGACCCAGTACTTC.

The chain's CDR3 is CASSERDSYNSPLHF. The CDR3 DNA follows: TGTGCCAGCTCGGAGAGGGACTCCTATAATTCACCCCTCCACTTT. The chain couples TRBV7-9 to TRBJ1-6, with D hard to call. The CDR3 runs 15 residues. The germline V gene encodes CDR1 SEHNR and CDR2 FQNEAQ (reference sequence). Trimming left V 8 bases short and J 0 bases short, with 11 bases between.

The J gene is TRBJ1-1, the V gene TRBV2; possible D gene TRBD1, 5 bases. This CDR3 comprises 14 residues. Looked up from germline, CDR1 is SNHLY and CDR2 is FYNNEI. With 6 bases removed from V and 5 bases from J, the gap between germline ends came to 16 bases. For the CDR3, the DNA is TGTGCCAGCAGCAGGGAGTCCCCCTCAACTGAAGCTTTCTTT. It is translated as CASSRESPSTEAFF.